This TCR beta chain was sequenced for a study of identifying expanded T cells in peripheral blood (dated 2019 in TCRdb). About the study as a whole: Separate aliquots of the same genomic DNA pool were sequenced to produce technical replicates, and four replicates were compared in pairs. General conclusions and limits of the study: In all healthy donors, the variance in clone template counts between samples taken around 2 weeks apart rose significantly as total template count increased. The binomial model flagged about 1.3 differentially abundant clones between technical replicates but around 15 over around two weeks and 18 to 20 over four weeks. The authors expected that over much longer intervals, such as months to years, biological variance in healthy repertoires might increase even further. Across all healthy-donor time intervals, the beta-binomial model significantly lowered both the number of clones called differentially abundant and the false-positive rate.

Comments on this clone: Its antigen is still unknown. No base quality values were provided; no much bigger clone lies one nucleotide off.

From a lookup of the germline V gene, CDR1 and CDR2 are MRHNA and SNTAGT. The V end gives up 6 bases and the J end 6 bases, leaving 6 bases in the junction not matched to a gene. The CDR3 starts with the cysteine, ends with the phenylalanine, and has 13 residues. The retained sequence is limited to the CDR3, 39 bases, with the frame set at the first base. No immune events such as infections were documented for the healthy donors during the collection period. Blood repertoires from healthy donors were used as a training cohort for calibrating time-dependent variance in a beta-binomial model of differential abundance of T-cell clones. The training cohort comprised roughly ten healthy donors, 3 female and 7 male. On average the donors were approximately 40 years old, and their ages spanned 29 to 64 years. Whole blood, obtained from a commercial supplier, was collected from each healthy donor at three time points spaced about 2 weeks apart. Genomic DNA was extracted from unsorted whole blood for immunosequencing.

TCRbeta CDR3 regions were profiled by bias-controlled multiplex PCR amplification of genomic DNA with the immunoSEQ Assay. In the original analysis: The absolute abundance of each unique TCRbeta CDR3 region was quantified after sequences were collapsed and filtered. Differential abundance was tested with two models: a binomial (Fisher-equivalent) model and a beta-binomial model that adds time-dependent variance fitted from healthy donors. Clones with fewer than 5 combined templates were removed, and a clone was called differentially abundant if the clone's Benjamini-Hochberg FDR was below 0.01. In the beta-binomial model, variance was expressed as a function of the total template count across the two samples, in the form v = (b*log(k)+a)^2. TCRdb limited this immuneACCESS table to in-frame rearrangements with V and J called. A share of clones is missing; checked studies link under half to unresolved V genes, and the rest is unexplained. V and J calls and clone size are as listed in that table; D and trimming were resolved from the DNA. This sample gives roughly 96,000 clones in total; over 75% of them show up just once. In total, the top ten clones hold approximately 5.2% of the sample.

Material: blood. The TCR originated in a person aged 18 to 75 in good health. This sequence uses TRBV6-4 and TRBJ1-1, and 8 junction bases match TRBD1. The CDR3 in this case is CASSVDRGSEAFF. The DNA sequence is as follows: TGTGCCAGCAGCGTAGACAGGGGATCTGAAGCTTTCTTT.